This TCR beta chain emerged from a study of blood T cells in healthy people across ages. This clonotype was detected many times. The germline V gene has CDR1 MNHEY and CDR2 SVGAGI. This CDR3 contains 12 residues. Trimming left V 5 bases short and J 1 base short, with 3 bases between. Using a J-beta primer mix together with a sample-barcoded 5' primer, a second PCR was run for roughly 7 to 11 cycles. TCRdb reprocessed the 5' RACE reads with MiXCR, giving one entry per CDR3 protein. The repertoire holds some 700,000 distinct CDR3 sequences, with 22% as singletons. The V call is TRBV6-5, the J call TRBJ1-3; D ambiguous. The sample consisted of blood. This sequence originates from a man between 65 and 85 years old in good health. For the CDR3, the DNA is TGTGCCAGCAGTGGGTCTGGAAACACCATATATTTT. The encoded protein is CASSGSGNTIYF.